This T cell receptor (beta chain) was retrieved from a study of T cell responses to AZD1222 COVID-19 vaccine. This CDR3 spans 15 amino acids. CDR1 and CDR2 from the germline V gene are KGHSH and LQKENI. V was cut by 0 bases and J by 4 bases, with 13 bases left in between. A few counts support this clone. TCRdb's copy holds only in-frame clones and misses some; the assay was immunoSEQ multiplex PCR. The data contain 85,000 to 130,000 clones, about 86% of them singletons. The chain joins TRBV18 to TRBJ2-7; TRBD1 might be the D (6 bases). Source: peripheral blood, taken on day 0 of AZD1222 vaccination. This clonotype originated in an adult in good health. The CDR3 is CASSPPLGTIYEQYF. The CDR3 DNA sequence: TGTGCCAGCTCACCACCGTTGGGGACAATTTACGAGCAGTACTTC.